This T cell receptor beta chain was sequenced for a study of blood T cell repertoires in COVID-19. Study in general: The analysed material was cDNA or gDNA that came from T cells, B-cell-depleted T cells, or PBMCs.

The V end lost 4 bases, the J end lost 9 bases, and 20 bases lay between the germline ends. This CDR3 region has 15 residues. In germline, CDR1 is SGDLS, CDR2 YYNGEE. Per the original methods: Estimates of nucleated cell counts were drawn from the amplification of reference gene primers. TCRdb's table, derived via immunoSEQ multiplex PCR, lists solely in-frame clones and lacks some. V and J calls and clone size are those listed in that table; D and trimming were worked out from the DNA. The table shows 190,000 or so clones, with approximately 87% occurring only once. V gene TRBV9 combines with J gene TRBJ2-1, with D possibly TRBD2 on 6 matching bases. The TCR sequence derives from a woman aged 18-30 years who had recovered from COVID-19. Material: peripheral blood. The CDR3 is CASSPSLTGLGEQFF. The CDR3 DNA sequence: TGTGCCAGCAGCCCGTCTTTGACGGGACTGGGTGAGCAGTTCTTC.